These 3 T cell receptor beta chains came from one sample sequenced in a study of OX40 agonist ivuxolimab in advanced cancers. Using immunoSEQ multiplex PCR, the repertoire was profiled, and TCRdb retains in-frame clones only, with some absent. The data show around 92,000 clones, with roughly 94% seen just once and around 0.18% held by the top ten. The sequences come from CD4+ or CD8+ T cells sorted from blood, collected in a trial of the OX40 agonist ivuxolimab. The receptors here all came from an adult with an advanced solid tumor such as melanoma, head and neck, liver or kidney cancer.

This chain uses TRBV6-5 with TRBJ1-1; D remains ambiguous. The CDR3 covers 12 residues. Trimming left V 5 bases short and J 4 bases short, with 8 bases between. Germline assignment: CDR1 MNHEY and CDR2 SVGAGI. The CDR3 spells CASSRWGTEAFF. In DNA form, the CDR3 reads TGTGCCAGCAGTCGCTGGGGCACTGAAGCTTTCTTT.

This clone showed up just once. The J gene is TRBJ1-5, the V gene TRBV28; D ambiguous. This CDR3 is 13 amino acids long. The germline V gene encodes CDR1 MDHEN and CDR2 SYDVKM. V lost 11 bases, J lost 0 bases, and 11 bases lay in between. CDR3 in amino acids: CAGGRDSNQPQHF. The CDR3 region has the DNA TGTGCCGGTGGACGGGATAGCAATCAGCCCCAGCATTTT.

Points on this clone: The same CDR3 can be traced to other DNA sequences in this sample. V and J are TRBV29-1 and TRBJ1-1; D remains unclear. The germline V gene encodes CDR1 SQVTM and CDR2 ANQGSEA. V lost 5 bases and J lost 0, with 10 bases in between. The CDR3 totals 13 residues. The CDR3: CSVTGRMNTEAFF. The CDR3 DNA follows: TGCAGCGTTACTGGCAGGATGAACACTGAAGCTTTCTTT.